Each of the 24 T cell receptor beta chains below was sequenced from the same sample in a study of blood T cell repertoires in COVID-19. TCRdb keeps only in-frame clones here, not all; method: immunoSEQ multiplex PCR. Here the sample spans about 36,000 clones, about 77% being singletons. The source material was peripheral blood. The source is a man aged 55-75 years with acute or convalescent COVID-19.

The CDR3 protein is CASSDRGTGTDTQYF. As DNA, the CDR3 is TGTGCCAGCAGTGATCGCGGGACCGGCACAGATACGCAGTATTTT. This sequence joins TRBV2 and TRBJ2-3, with a possible D match to TRBD2 (6 bases). V was shortened by 3 bases and J by 1 base, with 11 bases between the two germline ends. The length of the CDR3 is 15 residues. Germline values: CDR1 SNHLY, CDR2 FYNNEI.

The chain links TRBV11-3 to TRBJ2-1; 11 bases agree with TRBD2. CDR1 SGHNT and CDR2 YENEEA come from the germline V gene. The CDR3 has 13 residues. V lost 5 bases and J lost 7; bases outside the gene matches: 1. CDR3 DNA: TGTGCCAGCAGCCGGACTAGCGGGAATGAGCAGTTCTTC. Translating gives CASSRTSGNEQFF.

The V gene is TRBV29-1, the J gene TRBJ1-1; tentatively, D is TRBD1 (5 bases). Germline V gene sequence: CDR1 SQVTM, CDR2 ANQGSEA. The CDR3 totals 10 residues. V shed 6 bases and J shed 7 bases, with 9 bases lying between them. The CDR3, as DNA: TGCAGCGTCTGGCAGGGTGAAGCTTTCTTT. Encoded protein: CSVWQGEAFF.

The CDR3, as DNA: TGTGCCAGCAGTTTGATTGGGGCGGGAGGAGACACCGGGGAGCTGTTTTTT. The encoded protein is CASSLIGAGGDTGELFF. The gene calls are TRBV28 and TRBJ2-2; TRBD2 aligns across 8 bases. The CDR3 has 17 amino acids. Germline CDR1 is MDHEN and CDR2 is SYDVKM. The V gene end was trimmed by 3 bases and the J gene end by 3 bases; junction bases not matched to a gene: 9.

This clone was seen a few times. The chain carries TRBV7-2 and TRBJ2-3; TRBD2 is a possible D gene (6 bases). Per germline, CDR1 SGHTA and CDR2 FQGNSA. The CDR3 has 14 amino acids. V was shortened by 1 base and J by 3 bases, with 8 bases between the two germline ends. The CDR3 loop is CASSLGGITDTQYF. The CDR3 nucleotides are TGTGCCAGCAGCTTAGGCGGGATTACAGATACGCAGTATTTT.

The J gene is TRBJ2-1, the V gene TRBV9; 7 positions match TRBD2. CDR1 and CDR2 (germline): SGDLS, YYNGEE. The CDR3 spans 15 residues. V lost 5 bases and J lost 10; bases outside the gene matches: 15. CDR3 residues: CASSASGTTLKEQFF. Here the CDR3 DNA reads TGTGCCAGCAGTGCTTCCGGGACTACCCTTAAGGAGCAGTTCTTC.

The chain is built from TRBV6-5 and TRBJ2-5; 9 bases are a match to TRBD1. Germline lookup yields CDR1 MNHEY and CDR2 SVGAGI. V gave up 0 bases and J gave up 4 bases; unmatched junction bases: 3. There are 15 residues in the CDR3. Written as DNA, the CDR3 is TGTGCCAGCAGTTACTCGACAGGGGGGACAGAGACCCAGTACTTC. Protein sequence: CASSYSTGGTETQYF.

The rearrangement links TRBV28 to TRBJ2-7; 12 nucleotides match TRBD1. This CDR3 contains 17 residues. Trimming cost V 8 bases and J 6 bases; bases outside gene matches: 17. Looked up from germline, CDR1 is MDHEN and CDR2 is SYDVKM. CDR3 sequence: CASGKLRIRDRGREQYF. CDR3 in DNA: TGTGCCAGCGGGAAATTGAGGATACGGGACAGGGGGCGCGAGCAGTACTTC.

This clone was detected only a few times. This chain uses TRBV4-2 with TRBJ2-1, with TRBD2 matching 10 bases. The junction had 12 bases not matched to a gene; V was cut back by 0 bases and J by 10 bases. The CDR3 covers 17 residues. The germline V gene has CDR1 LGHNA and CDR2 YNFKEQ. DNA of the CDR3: TGTGCCAGCAGCCAAGAGCCAAGCGGGAGGGCCGAGGGAGAGCAGTTCTTC. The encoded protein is CASSQEPSGRAEGEQFF.

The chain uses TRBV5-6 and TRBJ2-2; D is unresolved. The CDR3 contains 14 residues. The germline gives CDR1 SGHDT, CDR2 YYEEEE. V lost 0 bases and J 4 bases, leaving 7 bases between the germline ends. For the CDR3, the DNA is TGTGCCAGCAGCTTGGAAACTTTCACCGGGGAGCTGTTTTTT. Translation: CASSLETFTGELFF. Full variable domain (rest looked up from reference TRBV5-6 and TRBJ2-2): DAGVTQSPTHLIKTRGQQVTLRCSPKSGHDTVSWYQQALGQGPQFIFQYYEEEERQRGNFPDRFSGHQFPNYSSELNVNALLLGDSALYLCASSLETFTGELFFGEGSRLTVL.

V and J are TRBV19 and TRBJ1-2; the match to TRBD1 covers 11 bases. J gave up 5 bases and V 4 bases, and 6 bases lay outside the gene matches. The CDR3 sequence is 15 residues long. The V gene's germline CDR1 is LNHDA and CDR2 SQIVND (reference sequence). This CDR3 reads CASSTGTGGGYGYTF. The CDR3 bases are TGTGCCAGTAGTACCGGGACAGGGGGAGGGTATGGCTACACCTTC.

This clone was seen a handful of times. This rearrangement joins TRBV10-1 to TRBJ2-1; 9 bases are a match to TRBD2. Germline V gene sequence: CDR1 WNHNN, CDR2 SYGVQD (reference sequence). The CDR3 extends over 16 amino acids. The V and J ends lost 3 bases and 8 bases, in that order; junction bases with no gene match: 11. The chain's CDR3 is CASSDDIAGGRDEQFF. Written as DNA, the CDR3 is TGCGCCAGCAGTGATGATATCGCGGGAGGGAGGGATGAGCAGTTCTTC.

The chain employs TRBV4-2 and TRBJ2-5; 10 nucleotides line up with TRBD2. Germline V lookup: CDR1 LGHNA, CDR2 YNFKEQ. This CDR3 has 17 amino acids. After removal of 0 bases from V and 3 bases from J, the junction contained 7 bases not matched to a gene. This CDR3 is CASSQESRTSGEETQYF. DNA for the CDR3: TGTGCCAGCAGCCAAGAGAGTAGGACTAGCGGAGAAGAGACCCAGTACTTC.

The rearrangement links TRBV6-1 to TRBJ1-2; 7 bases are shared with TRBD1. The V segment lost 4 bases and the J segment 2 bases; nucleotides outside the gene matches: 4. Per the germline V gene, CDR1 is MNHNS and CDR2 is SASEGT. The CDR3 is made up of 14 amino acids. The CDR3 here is CASSAGGRNYGYTF. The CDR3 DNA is TGTGCCAGCAGTGCAGGGGGAAGGAACTATGGCTACACCTTC.

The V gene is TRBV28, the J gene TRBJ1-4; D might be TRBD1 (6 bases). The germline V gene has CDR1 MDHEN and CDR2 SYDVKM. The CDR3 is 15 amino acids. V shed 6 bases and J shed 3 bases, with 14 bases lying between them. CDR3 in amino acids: CASRLGTNSNEKLFF. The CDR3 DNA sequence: TGTGCCAGCAGGCTTGGGACAAATTCTAATGAAAAACTGTTTTTT.

The CDR3: CASSLSGTLTGELFF. The CDR3 nucleotides are TGTGCCAGCAGTCTTTCCGGGACACTTACCGGGGAGCTGTTTTTT. The chain combines TRBV27 with TRBJ2-2; possible D gene TRBD1, 6 bases. CDR1 and CDR2 (germline): MNHEY, SMNVEV (reference sequence). CDR3 length equals 15 residues. The germline V and J ends were trimmed by 5 bases and 5 bases, with 15 bases remaining between them.

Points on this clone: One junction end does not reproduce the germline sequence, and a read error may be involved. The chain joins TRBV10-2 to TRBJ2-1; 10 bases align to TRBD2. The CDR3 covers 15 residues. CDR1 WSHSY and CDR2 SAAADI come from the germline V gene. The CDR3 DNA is TGCGCCAGCAGTAAGTCACTAGCGGGAAACAATGAGCAGTTCTTC. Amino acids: CASSKSLAGNNEQFF.

As DNA, the CDR3 is TGCGCCAGCAGCTTTCGGTCTAGCGGAGATACGCAGTATTTT. It encodes CASSFRSSGDTQYF. The rearrangement links TRBV5-1 to TRBJ2-3; TRBD2 aligns across 7 bases. The length of the CDR3 is 14 residues. Looked up from germline, CDR1 is SGHRS and CDR2 is YFSETQ. Losses at the gene ends were 2 bases for V and 5 bases for J; bases not matched to a gene: 5.

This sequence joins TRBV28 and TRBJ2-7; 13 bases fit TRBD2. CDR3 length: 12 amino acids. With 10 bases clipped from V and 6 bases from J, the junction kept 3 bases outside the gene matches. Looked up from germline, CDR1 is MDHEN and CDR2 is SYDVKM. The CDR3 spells CAIGLAGVEQYF. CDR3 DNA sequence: TGTGCCATAGGACTAGCGGGAGTCGAGCAGTACTTC.

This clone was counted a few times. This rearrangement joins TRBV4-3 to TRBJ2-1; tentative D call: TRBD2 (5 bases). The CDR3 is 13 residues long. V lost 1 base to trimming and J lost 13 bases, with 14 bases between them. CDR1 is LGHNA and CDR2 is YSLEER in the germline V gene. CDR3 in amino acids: CASSQGERTQQFF. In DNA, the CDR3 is TGCGCCAGCAGCCAAGGTGAGAGGACTCAACAGTTCTTC.

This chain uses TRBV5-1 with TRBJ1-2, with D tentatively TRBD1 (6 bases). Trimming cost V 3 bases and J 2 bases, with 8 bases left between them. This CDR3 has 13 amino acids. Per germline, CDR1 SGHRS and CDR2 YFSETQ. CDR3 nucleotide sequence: TGCGCCAGCAGCTATCAGGGGAACTATGGCTACACCTTC. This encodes CASSYQGNYGYTF.

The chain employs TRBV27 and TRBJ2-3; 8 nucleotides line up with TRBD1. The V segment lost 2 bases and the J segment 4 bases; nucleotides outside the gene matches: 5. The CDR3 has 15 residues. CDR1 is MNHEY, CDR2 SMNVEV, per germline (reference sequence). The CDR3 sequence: CASSLQGAQADTQYF. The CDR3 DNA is TGTGCCAGCAGTTTACAGGGGGCACAGGCAGATACGCAGTATTTT.

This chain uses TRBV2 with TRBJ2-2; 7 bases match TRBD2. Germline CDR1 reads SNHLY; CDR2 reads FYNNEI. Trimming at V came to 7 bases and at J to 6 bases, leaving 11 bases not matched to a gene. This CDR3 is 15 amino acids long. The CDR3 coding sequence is TGTGCCAGCAAAAGGTCGGGAGGCCCTTCCGGGGAGCTGTTTTTT. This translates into CASKRSGGPSGELFF.

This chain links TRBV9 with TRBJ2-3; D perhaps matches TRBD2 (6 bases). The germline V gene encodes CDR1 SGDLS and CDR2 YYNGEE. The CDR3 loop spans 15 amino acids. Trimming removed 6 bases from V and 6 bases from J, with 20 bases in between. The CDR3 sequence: CASTNPGAEGDTQYF. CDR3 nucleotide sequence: TGTGCCAGCACCAATCCTGGAGCGGAGGGGGATACGCAGTATTTT.